This passage covers 4 T cell receptor beta chains from one sample sequenced in a study of regulatory T cells in long-lasting Graves disease. Noted time point: newly diagnosed GD, antithyroid drugs for less than 3 months. PBMC-extracted RNA yielded the TCR library. With iRepertoire HTBI primers and Arm-PCR of CDR3 regions, TCR beta libraries were built. TCRdb reprocessed the multiplex PCR reads with MiXCR, giving one entry per CDR3 protein. The repertoire holds about 470,000 distinct CDR3 sequences, with about 16% as singletons. These sequences were also reported in another study, on T cells in Graves' hyperthyroidism and ophthalmopathy.

This specimen was peripheral blood mononuclear cells (PBMCs), taken at new diagnosis, from a patient treated with antithyroid drugs. The receptors come from a woman aged 30 to 39 with Graves disease.

Regarding this clonotype: An end of the junction does not agree with germline; a read error may underlie this. J is TRBJ2-3 and V is TRBV12-3 or TRBV12-4; D unresolved. This CDR3 is 11 amino acids long. CDR3 sequence reads: CAGSFTDTQYF. CDR3 DNA: TGTGCCGGCAGTTTTACAGATACGCAGTATTTT.

The rearrangement links TRBV30 to TRBJ1-1, with TRBD1 matching 9 bases. This CDR3 comprises 12 residues. Germline CDR1 reads GTSNPN; CDR2 reads SVGIG (reference sequence). V gave up 5 bases and J gave up 9 bases; unmatched junction bases: 7. The CDR3 spells CAWGPTGGQAFF. CDR3 in DNA: TGTGCCTGGGGTCCGACAGGGGGACAAGCTTTCTTT.

This clonotype was recorded many times. V and J are TRBV28 and TRBJ2-3, with 8 bases matching TRBD1. The germline V gene encodes CDR1 MDHEN and CDR2 SYDVKM. CDR3 size: 16 residues. With 5 bases clipped from V and 6 bases from J, the junction kept 13 bases outside the gene matches. The CDR3 sequence is CASSTPTGEAWDTQYF. In DNA form, the CDR3 reads TGTGCCAGCAGTACGCCGACAGGGGAGGCATGGGATACGCAGTATTTT.

On this clonotype itself: At one end, the junction sequence differs from germline, possibly due to a read error. CDR3 bases: TGCGCCTGCAGTGGTACTAGCACAGATACGCAGTATTTT. This codes for CACSGTSTDTQYF. The chain carries TRBV10-1 and TRBJ2-3, with unresolved D. This CDR3 has 13 amino acids. Germline CDR1 reads WNHNN; CDR2 reads SYGVQD (reference sequence).